This is a list of T cell receptor beta chains from one sample in a study of blood T cell repertoires in COVID-19. TCRdb's copy holds only in-frame clones and misses some; the assay was immunoSEQ multiplex PCR. The sample contains some 100,000 clones, 70% to 90% of which appear only once. Sequenced sample: peripheral blood. The receptors stem from a man between 45 and 60 years old with COVID-19, enrolled during active disease. The CDR3 runs from the conserved cysteine through the conserved F or W. The D gene is left open where the match is weak. Rows give clone size only sometimes, using once, few, many, or a class for an expanded clone.

TRBD1	TRBV18	-	TRBJ2-7	TGTGCCAGCTCACGACGGACAGGTGGGTCCTACGAGCAGTACTTC	CASSRRTGGSYEQYF
-	TRBV7-9	-	TRBJ1-4	TGTGCCAGCAGCTTTGGTTTGTACAGTCCCGCAACTAATGAAAAACTGTTTTTT	CASSFGLYSPATNEKLFF
-	TRBV5-1	-	TRBJ1-2	TGCGCCAGCAGCTTGGAACAGGGCTATGGCTACACCTTC	CASSLEQGYGYTF
-	TRBV12-2	-	TRBJ2-2	TGTGCAAGTCGCCCGGGGGGGCCAGGGGAGCTGTTTTTT	CASRPGGPGELFF
TRBD1	TRBV11-2	-	TRBJ1-1	TGTGCCAGCAGCTTAGGGGTGGCGAGGGGACAGAAAGCTTTCTTT	CASSLGVARGQKAFF
-	TRBV4-2	-	TRBJ1-5	TGTGCCAGCAGCCAAGATCCCGGGGGGCGTGATCAGCCCCAGCATTTT	CASSQDPGGRDQPQHF
-	TRBV7-8	-	TRBJ2-2	TGTGCCAGCAGTAGCCACAACACCGGGGAGCTGTTTTTT	CASSSHNTGELFF
-	TRBV4-1	-	TRBJ2-1	TGCGCCAGCAGCCAAGGCGAGGCGTCCGATGAGCAGTTCTTC	CASSQGEASDEQFF
TRBD1	TRBV24-1	-	TRBJ1-5	TGTGCCACCAGTGCTACAGGGGCCCGCAATCAGCCCCAGCATTTT	CATSATGARNQPQHF
-	TRBV27	-	TRBJ1-3	TGTGCCAGCAGTCCCAACGCCGGGACTGGAAACACCATATATTTT	CASSPNAGTGNTIYF
TRBD1	TRBV5-1	-	TRBJ2-1	TGCGCCAGCAGCCTGGGACAGTCCAATGAGCAGTTCTTC	CASSLGQSNEQFF
TRBD1	TRBV18	-	TRBJ1-5	TGTGCCAGCTCAACGACAGGGGATCAGCCCCAGCATTTT	CASSTTGDQPQHF
TRBD1	TRBV5-5	-	TRBJ2-3	TGTGCCAGCAGCCTACAGGGGTACGGCACAGATACGCAGTATTTT	CASSLQGYGTDTQYF
TRBD2	TRBV14	-	TRBJ2-2	TGTGCCAGCAGCCAACTCCTAGCGGGGGCCGGGGAGCTGTTTTTT	CASSQLLAGAGELFF
TRBD2	TRBV4-3	-	TRBJ2-7	TGCGCCAGCAGCCAAGATCGGGATAGCGGGGGATTTCCCGGGGAGCAGTACTTC	CASSQDRDSGGFPGEQYF
-	TRBV4-3	once	TRBJ1-5	TGCGCCAGCAGCCAAGATTGGGCCACCCTCAATCAGCCCCAGCATTTT	CASSQDWATLNQPQHF
-	TRBV4-1	-	TRBJ1-3	TGCGCCAGCAGCCAATGGCTCACCTCTGGAAACACCATATATTTT	CASSQWLTSGNTIYF
TRBD1	TRBV5-8	-	TRBJ1-2	TGTGCCAGCAGCAGAAGACAGGGGACCTTCTATGGCTACACCTTC	CASSRRQGTFYGYTF
-	TRBV11-1	-	TRBJ2-6	TGTGCCAGCAGCCCTGGAGACTCTGGGGCCAACGTCCTGACTTTC	CASSPGDSGANVLTF
TRBD2	TRBV3-1/TRBV3-2	-	TRBJ2-2	TGTGCCAGCAGCCAAGCAAGCGGACTAGCGAGGACCGGGGAGCTGTTTTTT	CASSQASGLARTGELFF
-	TRBV3-1/TRBV3-2	-	TRBJ2-2	TGTGCCAGCAGCCGAGGATCCGGGGAGCTGTTTTTT	CASSRGSGELFF
TRBD2	TRBV7-9	-	TRBJ2-2	TGTGCCAGCAGCCCCCGACTAGCCCGGGGCCGGGACGGGGAGCTGTTTTTT	CASSPRLARGRDGELFF
TRBD2	TRBV2	few	TRBJ2-7	TGTGCCAGCAGTGAATTTCTAGCGGGGGACCCCTACGAGCAGTACTTC	CASSEFLAGDPYEQYF
TRBD2	TRBV29-1	once	TRBJ2-1	TGCAGCGTGCACCGGGGGGATTTCTACAATGAGCAGTTCTTC	CSVHRGDFYNEQFF
-	TRBV4-2	-	TRBJ1-5	TGTGCCAGCAGCCCGCGGGGGGCAAGCAATCAGCCCCAGCATTTT	CASSPRGASNQPQHF
-	TRBV4-2	-	TRBJ1-6	TGTGCCAGCAGCCAAGAACCGGTAAATTCACCCCTCCACTTT	CASSQEPVNSPLHF
TRBD1	TRBV3-1/TRBV3-2	-	TRBJ1-2	TGTGCCAGCAGCCAAGCTCATGGACAGGGCAACAGCTTAGGATACACCTTC	CASSQAHGQGNSLGYTF
-	TRBV7-9	-	TRBJ2-3	TGTGCCAGCAGCCTGGACTTATCAGATACGCAGTATTTT	CASSLDLSDTQYF
TRBD1	TRBV28	-	TRBJ2-7	TGTGCCAGCAGTTTCCCAGCGACAGGGTCGTTGGACGAGCAGTACTTC	CASSFPATGSLDEQYF
TRBD2	TRBV10-1	-	TRBJ2-5	TGCGCCAGCAGTGACGGGGTAGCGGGGGGCCAAGAGACCCAGTACTTC	CASSDGVAGGQETQYF
TRBD1	TRBV9	-	TRBJ1-6	TGTGCCAGCAGCAAGACAGGGGATTATAATTCACCCCTCCACTTT	CASSKTGDYNSPLHF
TRBD1	TRBV19	-	TRBJ1-1	TGTGCCAGTAGAGGACAGGGGGCGAATAGTGAAGCTTTCTTT	CASRGQGANSEAFF
-	TRBV5-5	-	TRBJ1-4	TGTGCCAGCAGCTTGGCGGGGATTAATGAAAAACTGTTTTTT	CASSLAGINEKLFF
-	TRBV6-5	-	TRBJ2-3	TGTGCCACCAGTTATGGACTTACCACAGATACGCAGTATTTT	CATSYGLTTDTQYF
TRBD1	TRBV3-1/TRBV3-2	-	TRBJ1-4	TGTGCCAGCAGCCCAACAGGGGGCGGAAGAGAAAAACTGTTTTTT	CASSPTGGGREKLFF
-	TRBV18	-	TRBJ1-1	TGTGCCAGCTCACCACCCAGTCTACAGACTGAAGCTTTCTTT	CASSPPSLQTEAFF
TRBD2	TRBV7-9	-	TRBJ2-5	TGTGCCAGCAGCCCAGGACTAGAGGAGACCCAGTACTTC	CASSPGLEETQYF
-	TRBV11-1	-	TRBJ2-1	TGTGCCAGCAGCTCAACCTCTTGGCGGGCCTACAATGAGCAGTTCTTC	CASSSTSWRAYNEQFF
TRBD1	TRBV5-1	-	TRBJ2-5	TGCGCCAGCAGCTCAGGACAGGGTGTCCCTGTTGGGGTGGAGACCCAGTACTTC	CASSSGQGVPVGVETQYF
TRBD1	TRBV18	few	TRBJ2-7	TGTGCCAGCTCACTCGCACCGGGACAGGGCCCTAGCGAGCAGTACTTC	CASSLAPGQGPSEQYF
TRBD1	TRBV27	-	TRBJ1-2	TGTGCCAGCAGTTTTTCGGGACAGGGTAACGGCTACACCTTC	CASSFSGQGNGYTF
-	TRBV5-6	-	TRBJ1-5	TGTGCCAGCAGCCCGACGCGGAGGGGTGATCATTATAGCAATCAGCCCCAGCATTTT	CASSPTRRGDHYSNQPQHF
-	TRBV6-1	-	TRBJ1-5	TGTGCCAGCAGTGAAACAGTCAATCAGCCCCAGCATTTT	CASSETVNQPQHF
-	TRBV18	-	TRBJ2-1	TGTGCCAGCTCACTTTACCGAGGGGGCAATGAGCAGTTCTTC	CASSLYRGGNEQFF
TRBD1	TRBV28	-	TRBJ1-5	TGTGCCAGCAGCTTGCAGGGGGTAGGGCATCAGCCCCAGCATTTT	CASSLQGVGHQPQHF
TRBD1	TRBV28	once	TRBJ1-4	TGTGCCAGCAGCCCGCCGACAGGGCTTAATGAAAAACTGTTTTTT	CASSPPTGLNEKLFF
-	TRBV7-8	-	TRBJ2-3	TGTGCCAGCAGCGTGGGCCTTCCACCCACAGATACGCAGTATTTT	CASSVGLPPTDTQYF
-	TRBV25-1	-	TRBJ1-1	TGTGCCAGCACCAGGGAGGGGGCTGAAGCTTTCTTT	CASTREGAEAFF
TRBD2	TRBV10-1	once	TRBJ2-1	TGCGCCAGCACTAATAGCGGGGGTCACCTCTACAATGAGCAGTTCTTC	CASTNSGGHLYNEQFF
TRBD2	TRBV5-4	-	TRBJ2-3	TGTGCCAGCAGCTCCGGGACTAGCGGGGGTACGCAGTATTTT	CASSSGTSGGTQYF
TRBD1	TRBV6-5	-	TRBJ1-5	TGTGCCAGCAGTTACTCGAGGTCCACAGGGGATCAGCCCCAGCATTTT	CASSYSRSTGDQPQHF
TRBD1	TRBV15	-	TRBJ2-7	TGTGCCACCAGCAGAGTTCAGGGGGTCTACGAGCAGTACTTC	CATSRVQGVYEQYF
TRBD1	TRBV25-1	few	TRBJ2-7	TGTGCCAGCAGTGGGGACAGCTACGAGCAGTACTTC	CASSGDSYEQYF
TRBD1	TRBV5-1	-	TRBJ2-5	TGCGCCAGCAGCTGGGGGACAGGGCCCCAAGAGACCCAGTACTTC	CASSWGTGPQETQYF
-	TRBV11-1	-	TRBJ1-1	TGTGCCAGCAGCTTAGCGGAGGTGAACACTGAAGCTTTCTTT	CASSLAEVNTEAFF
-	TRBV9	-	TRBJ2-3	TGTGCCAGCAGCGGCGACACAGATACGCAGTATTTT	CASSGDTDTQYF
-	TRBV6-5	once	TRBJ2-3	TGTGCCAGCAGTTACTCGAGACAGCTCACAGATACGCAGTATTTT	CASSYSRQLTDTQYF
-	TRBV10-1	-	TRBJ2-2	TGCGCCAGCAGTGAGTCACCCGAGGCCGGGGAGCTGTTTTTT	CASSESPEAGELFF
TRBD1	TRBV5-1	-	TRBJ1-1	TGCGCCAGCACACGAGGACAGGGGAGGATTACCACTGAAGCTTTCTTT	CASTRGQGRITTEAFF
TRBD2	TRBV7-9	-	TRBJ2-2	TGTGCCAGCAGCTTGGCGGGACTAGCGGGTATCACCGGGGAGCTGTTTTTT	CASSLAGLAGITGELFF